This TCR beta chain was observed in a study of blood T cell repertoires in COVID-19. This study enrolled people aged about 18 to 90 from around 26 US geographic areas. Trimming took 6 bases from V and 0 from J, leaving 8 bases between them. Germline V gene data show CDR1 as LGHDT and CDR2 as YNNKEL (reference sequence). CDR3 length: 13 residues. In the study's own analysis: Counts of nucleated cells, estimated from reference gene primer amplification, were obtained. Clones were sequenced by immunoSEQ multiplex PCR, and TCRdb holds only the in-frame ones, with some missing. For V, J and clone size, that table is used; D and trimming come from the DNA. Of around 230,000 clones in the sample, less than 90% are singletons; the top ten hold roughly 2.8%.

This chain links TRBV3-1 (or the pseudogene TRBV3-2) with TRBJ1-1; D gene ambiguous. The TCR was taken from a woman in her 30s who had recovered from COVID-19. The sample comprised PBMCs or T cells enriched from blood (not recorded which). This CDR3 reads CASSSYLNTEAFF. The CDR3 DNA follows: TGTGCCAGCAGTTCTTATTTGAACACTGAAGCTTTCTTT.